These 27 T cell receptor beta chains share one sample of origin, sequenced in a study of T cell changes during pregnancy in multiple sclerosis. Clones were sequenced by immunoSEQ multiplex PCR, and TCRdb holds only the in-frame ones, with some missing. Of 35,000 to 55,000 clones detected, 88% appear once; the ten largest clones hold 5.9%. The starting material was CD8+ T cells from peripheral blood mononuclear cells, obtained after pregnancy. Receptor source: a female donor in good health, enrolled as a control in a pregnancy study.

The DNA of the CDR3 is TGTGCCAGCATTGAGACGGGGGGATACGAGCAGTACTTC. It is translated as CASIETGGYEQYF. The rearrangement joins TRBV6-6 to TRBJ2-7, with 7 bases matching TRBD2. Germline V lookup: CDR1 MNHNY, CDR2 SVGAGI (reference sequence). Trimming cost V 7 bases and J 4 bases; bases outside gene matches: 7. The CDR3 totals 13 residues.

J is TRBJ2-5 and V is TRBV7-9, with 7 bases lining up with TRBD2. The CDR3 spans 15 residues. CDR1 and CDR2 (germline): SEHNR, FQNEAQ (reference sequence). Trimming removed 5 bases from V and 1 base from J; junction bases left unmatched: 7. This CDR3 reads CASSPREASQETQYF. The DNA for the CDR3 is TGTGCCAGCAGCCCCCGGGAGGCAAGCCAAGAGACCCAGTACTTC. Variable domain in full (rest from reference TRBV7-9 and TRBJ2-5): DTGVSQNPRHKITKRGQNVTFRCDPISEHNRLYWYRQTLGQGPEFLTYFQNEAQLEKSRLLSDRFSAERPKGSFSTLEIQRTEQGDSAMYLCASSPREASQETQYFGPGTRLLVL.

V gene TRBV30 combines with J gene TRBJ2-7, with 8 bases lining up with TRBD1. This CDR3 has 20 amino acids. Trimming removed 0 bases from V and 3 bases from J; junction bases left unmatched: 22. Germline CDR1 and CDR2: GTSNPN and SVGIG (reference sequence). CDR3 amino acids: CAWSVSFFPPIQGVFYEQYF. As DNA, the CDR3 is TGTGCCTGGAGTGTATCTTTCTTCCCTCCAATACAGGGGGTGTTCTACGAGCAGTACTTC.

In its sample, this clone was seen a few times. CDR3 residues: CASTYDMVSTEAFF. The CDR3 bases are TGTGCCAGTACCTACGACATGGTATCCACTGAAGCTTTCTTT. The V gene is TRBV19, the J gene TRBJ1-1; D not resolved. The CDR3 sequence is 14 residues long. Germline-derived CDR1 and CDR2 are LNHDA and SQIVND (reference sequence). V was pared by 7 bases and J by 4 bases, with 16 bases between.

V and J are TRBV9 and TRBJ2-1; tentative D call: TRBD2 (5 bases). Trimming took off 0 bases at V and 8 bases at J, with 12 bases between the two ends. Germline V gene sequence: CDR1 SGDLS, CDR2 YYNGEE. The CDR3 length is 14 residues. DNA of the CDR3: TGTGCCAGCAGCGTAGGTCAGCGGCCCCATGAGCAGTTCTTC. It translates to CASSVGQRPHEQFF. The whole variable domain, filled in from reference TRBV9 and TRBJ2-1, reads DSGVTQTPKHLITATGQRVTLRCSPRSGDLSVYWYQQSLDQGLQFLIQYYNGEERAKGNILERFSAQQFPDLHSELNLSSLELGDSALYFCASSVGQRPHEQFFGPGTRLTVL.

This chain uses TRBV4-3 with TRBJ2-7; TRBD1 might be the D (5 bases). The V and J ends lost 1 base and 5 bases respectively, with 12 bases between them. Germline CDR1 and CDR2: LGHNA and YSLEER. This CDR3 is 14 amino acids long. CDR3 DNA: TGCGCCAGCAGCCAAGGGTCCTCAGGGAACGAGCAGTACTTC. It is translated as CASSQGSSGNEQYF.

The chain joins TRBV4-1 to TRBJ1-2; D is undetermined. Between the trimmed V and J ends, which lost 0 bases and 2 bases, there was a span of 10 bases. The germline V gene has CDR1 MGHRA and CDR2 YSYEKL. The CDR3 has 15 amino acids. CDR3 amino acids: CASSQDRRANYGYTF. For the CDR3, the DNA is TGCGCCAGCAGCCAAGATCGGAGGGCAAACTATGGCTACACCTTC.

This chain links TRBV19 with TRBJ2-5; the match to TRBD1 covers 9 bases. Germline V gives CDR1 LNHDA, CDR2 SQIVND (reference sequence). V lost 7 bases to trimming and J lost 2 bases; unmatched junction nucleotides: 8. This CDR3 is built from 15 residues. CDR3: CASTPRQGGQETQYF. CDR3 nucleotides: TGTGCCAGTACCCCCCGACAGGGGGGTCAAGAGACCCAGTACTTC. Looking up the rest from reference TRBV19 and TRBJ2-5 gives the full variable domain: DGGITQSPKYLFRKEGQNVTLSCEQNLNHDAMYWYRQDPGQGLRLIYYSQIVNDFQKGDIAEGYSVSREKKESFPLTVTSAQKNPTAFYLCASTPRQGGQETQYFGPGTRLLVL.

The V call is TRBV6-4, the J call TRBJ2-3; 9 positions match TRBD1. Germline lookup yields CDR1 MRHNA and CDR2 SNTAGT. The CDR3 has 13 amino acids. Germline trimming cut 8 bases from V and 4 bases from J; bases unmatched to any gene: 4. Here the CDR3 reads CASGTGGADTQYF. The CDR3 DNA reads TGTGCCAGCGGAACAGGGGGCGCAGATACGCAGTATTTT.

The V and J genes are TRBV4-3 and TRBJ2-6; 7 bases fit TRBD1. Germline V gene data show CDR1 as LGHNA and CDR2 as YSLEER. V dropped 1 base and J dropped 2; count of bases not matched to a gene: 5. This CDR3 region has 17 residues. The CDR3 coding sequence is TGCGCCAGCAGCCAAGTGTTAACAGGGGCTGGGGCCAACGTCCTGACTTTC. Translation gives CASSQVLTGAGANVLTF.

The V call is TRBV29-1, the J call TRBJ2-5, with D uncertain. The CDR3 length is 11 residues. V lost 7 bases and J 2 bases, leaving 8 bases between the germline ends. Germline lookup yields CDR1 SQVTM and CDR2 ANQGSEA. The CDR3 here is CSAVSQETQYF. As DNA, the CDR3 is TGCAGCGCCGTGAGTCAAGAGACCCAGTACTTC.

The chain couples TRBV6-1 to TRBJ1-4; 7 bases match TRBD1. V lost 6 bases to trimming and J lost 5 bases; unmatched junction nucleotides: 6. The CDR3 covers 14 residues. CDR1 is MNHNS, CDR2 SASEGT, per germline. DNA of the CDR3: TGTGCCAGCAGGGAGGGGGCGGAAAATGAAAAACTGTTTTTT. Translating gives CASREGAENEKLFF.

The rearrangement links TRBV4-3 to TRBJ1-2; possible D gene TRBD1, 5 bases. The germline V gene encodes CDR1 LGHNA and CDR2 YSLEER. Trimming left V 0 bases short and J 8 bases short, with 13 bases between. The CDR3 spans 14 residues. In DNA, the CDR3 is TGCGCCAGCAGCCAAGATTACGGGGAGGGGGGCTACACCTTC. Its translation is CASSQDYGEGGYTF.

A single count supports this clone. The genes are TRBV27 and TRBJ2-5; possible D gene TRBD1, 6 bases. Germline assignment: CDR1 MNHEY and CDR2 SMNVEV (reference sequence). Trimming removed 7 bases at V and 4 bases at J, with 22 bases between. This CDR3 comprises 16 residues. Written as DNA, the CDR3 is TGTGCCAGCAAACTCAGGGGTTCGCCGGGCCCAGAGACCCAGTACTTC. Protein product: CASKLRGSPGPETQYF.

This clone was seen a handful of times. The chain couples TRBV28 to TRBJ1-5; D call uncertain. Trimming removed 2 bases from V and 1 base from J, with 15 bases in between. The CDR3 covers 17 residues. Per germline, CDR1 MDHEN and CDR2 SYDVKM. The CDR3 bases are TGTGCCAGCAGTTTAACGGGGATTAGGACGAGCAATCAGCCCCAGCATTTT. It is translated as CASSLTGIRTSNQPQHF. The whole variable domain, remainder taken from reference TRBV28 and TRBJ1-5, is DVKVTQSSRYLVKRTGEKVFLECVQDMDHENMFWYRQDPGLGLRLIYFSYDVKMKEKGDIPEGYSVSREKKERFSLILESASTNQTSMYLCASSLTGIRTSNQPQHFGDGTRLSIL.

J is TRBJ2-5 and V is TRBV7-6, with 10 bases identical to TRBD1. The germline gives CDR1 SGHVS, CDR2 FNYEAQ. CDR3 length: 17 residues. After removal of 5 bases from V and 2 bases from J, the junction contained 11 bases not matched to a gene. Written as DNA, the CDR3 is TGTGCCAGCAGCCCTATCAGACAGGGGGCATTGCAAGAGACCCAGTACTTC. This gives the protein CASSPIRQGALQETQYF.

This sequence joins TRBV7-9 and TRBJ1-1, with D unresolved. The CDR3 length is 13 residues. CDR1 SEHNR and CDR2 FQNEAQ come from the germline V gene (reference sequence). The V and J ends lost 11 bases and 5 bases respectively, with 18 bases between them. CDR3 sequence: CAAGLGGSTEAFF. The DNA for the CDR3 is TGTGCCGCCGGACTGGGCGGATCGACTGAAGCTTTCTTT.

The chain carries TRBV4-3 and TRBJ2-2; 7 positions match TRBD1. The CDR3 runs 17 residues. V gave up 1 base and J gave up 4 bases; unmatched junction bases: 9. Germline V gene lookup returns CDR1 LGHNA and CDR2 YSLEER. In nucleotides, the CDR3 is TGCGCCAGCAGCCAAGGGGACAGCCTTTGGAGCACCGGGGAGCTGTTTTTT. Translation gives CASSQGDSLWSTGELFF.

In this sample, this clone turned up once. The rearrangement uses TRBV4-3 and TRBJ2-7, with 8 bases identical to TRBD2. This CDR3 contains 15 residues. After removal of 0 bases from V and 2 bases from J, the junction contained 3 bases not matched to a gene. Germline loops: CDR1 LGHNA, CDR2 YSLEER. CDR3 residues: CASSQEVLAAYEQYF. The CDR3 DNA is TGCGCCAGCAGCCAAGAGGTACTAGCGGCCTACGAGCAGTACTTC.

The genes are TRBV4-3 and TRBJ2-2; tentatively, D is TRBD2 (6 bases). The CDR3 totals 13 residues. Trimming took off 6 bases at V and 7 bases at J, with 12 bases between the two ends. CDR1 LGHNA and CDR2 YSLEER come from the germline V gene. CDR3 bases: TGCGCCAGCAGTTTCTCGGGGGACGGGGAGCTGTTTTTT. The encoded protein is CASSFSGDGELFF.

The rearrangement uses TRBV7-6 and TRBJ2-7; 8 bases align to TRBD1. The length of the CDR3 is 13 residues. Per the germline V gene, CDR1 is SGHVS and CDR2 is FNYEAQ. With 5 bases clipped from V and 3 bases from J, the junction kept 3 bases outside the gene matches. The CDR3 protein is CASSPTGGYEQYF. The CDR3 DNA reads TGTGCCAGCAGCCCCACAGGGGGCTACGAGCAGTACTTC.

The chain is built from TRBV9 and TRBJ1-6; TRBD1 aligns across 8 bases. Germline CDR1 and CDR2: SGDLS and YYNGEE. Unmatched junction bases numbered 3, after V lost 1 base and J lost 6 bases. This CDR3 has 15 amino acids. CDR3 sequence (DNA): TGTGCCAGCAGCGTAAAAGACAGGGGTAATTCACCCCTCCACTTT. It specifies CASSVKDRGNSPLHF.

This clone was observed many times. The V call is TRBV28, the J call TRBJ1-1, with no clear D. The CDR3 contains 13 residues. Germline V gives CDR1 MDHEN, CDR2 SYDVKM. V lost 5 bases to trimming and J lost 1 base, with 8 bases between them. CDR3 sequence reads: CASSHSPNTEAFF. Here the CDR3 DNA reads TGTGCCAGCAGTCACAGCCCGAACACTGAAGCTTTCTTT.

The chain employs TRBV30 and TRBJ2-5; 7 bases are a match to TRBD1. CDR1 and CDR2 from the germline V gene are GTSNPN and SVGIG (reference sequence). The V and J ends lost 5 bases and 10 bases, in that order; junction bases with no gene match: 10. The length of the CDR3 is 12 residues. CDR3 coding DNA: TGTGCCTGGGACACAGGGGACGGGGACCAGTACTTC. Residues: CAWDTGDGDQYF. The whole variable domain, filled in from reference TRBV30 and TRBJ2-5, reads SQTIHQWPATLVQPVGSPLSLECTVEGTSNPNLYWYRQAAGRGLQLLFYSVGIGQISSEVPQNLSASRPQDRQFILSSKKLLLSDSGFYLCAWDTGDGDQYFGPGTRLLVL.

The chain carries TRBV4-1 and TRBJ1-5; 8 bases match TRBD1. CDR1 is MGHRA, CDR2 YSYEKL, per germline. V was pared by 4 bases and J by 7 bases, with 6 bases of the junction left unmatched. This CDR3 has 14 residues. Written as DNA, the CDR3 is TGCGCCAGCAGCCTGGACAGGGAAGGCCAGCCCCAGCATTTT. This encodes CASSLDREGQPQHF.

The V call is TRBV4-3, the J call TRBJ1-5; D possibly corresponds to TRBD1 (5 bases). The V gene lost 4 bases and the J gene lost 4 bases, with 14 bases spanning the gap. CDR1 and CDR2 from the germline V gene are LGHNA and YSLEER. The CDR3 spans 15 residues. CDR3 bases: TGCGCCAGCAGCCTAGGGACTGCCGATAATCAGCCCCAGCATTTT. The encoded protein is CASSLGTADNQPQHF.

The chain carries TRBV30 and TRBJ2-5; D is unresolved. V was shortened by 1 base and J by 2 bases, with 8 bases between the two germline ends. The CDR3 contains 13 residues. The germline V gene encodes CDR1 GTSNPN and CDR2 SVGIG (reference sequence). In DNA form, the CDR3 reads TGTGCCTGGAGTGGTTTACTGCAAGAGACCCAGTACTTC. Translation gives CAWSGLLQETQYF.